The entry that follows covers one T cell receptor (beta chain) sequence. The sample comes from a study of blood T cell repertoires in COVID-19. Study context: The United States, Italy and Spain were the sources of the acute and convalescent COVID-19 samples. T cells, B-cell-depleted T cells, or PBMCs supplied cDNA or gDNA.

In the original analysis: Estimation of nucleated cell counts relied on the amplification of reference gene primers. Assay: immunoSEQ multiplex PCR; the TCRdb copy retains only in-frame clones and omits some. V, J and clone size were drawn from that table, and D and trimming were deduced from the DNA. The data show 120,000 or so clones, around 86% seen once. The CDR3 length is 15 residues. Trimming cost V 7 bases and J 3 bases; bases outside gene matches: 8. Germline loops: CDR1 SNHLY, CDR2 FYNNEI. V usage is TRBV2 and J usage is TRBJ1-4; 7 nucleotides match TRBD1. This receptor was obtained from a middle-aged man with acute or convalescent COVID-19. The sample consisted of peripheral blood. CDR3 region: CASKKGASSNEKLFF. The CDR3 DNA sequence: TGTGCCAGCAAGAAGGGGGCGTCGTCTAATGAAAAACTGTTTTTT.